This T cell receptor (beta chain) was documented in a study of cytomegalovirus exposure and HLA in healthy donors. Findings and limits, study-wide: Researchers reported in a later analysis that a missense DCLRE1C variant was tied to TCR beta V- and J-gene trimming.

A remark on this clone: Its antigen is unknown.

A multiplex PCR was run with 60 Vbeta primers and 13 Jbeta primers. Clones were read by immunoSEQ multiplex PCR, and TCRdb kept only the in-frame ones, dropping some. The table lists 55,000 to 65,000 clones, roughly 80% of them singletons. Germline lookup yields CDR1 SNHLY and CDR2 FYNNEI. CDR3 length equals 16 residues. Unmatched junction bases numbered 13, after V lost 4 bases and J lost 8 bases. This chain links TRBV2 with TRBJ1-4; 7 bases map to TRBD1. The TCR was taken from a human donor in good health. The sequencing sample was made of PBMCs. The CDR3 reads CASSATFDRAEEKLFF. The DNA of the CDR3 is TGTGCCAGCAGTGCTACGTTCGACAGGGCGGAGGAAAAACTGTTTTTT.